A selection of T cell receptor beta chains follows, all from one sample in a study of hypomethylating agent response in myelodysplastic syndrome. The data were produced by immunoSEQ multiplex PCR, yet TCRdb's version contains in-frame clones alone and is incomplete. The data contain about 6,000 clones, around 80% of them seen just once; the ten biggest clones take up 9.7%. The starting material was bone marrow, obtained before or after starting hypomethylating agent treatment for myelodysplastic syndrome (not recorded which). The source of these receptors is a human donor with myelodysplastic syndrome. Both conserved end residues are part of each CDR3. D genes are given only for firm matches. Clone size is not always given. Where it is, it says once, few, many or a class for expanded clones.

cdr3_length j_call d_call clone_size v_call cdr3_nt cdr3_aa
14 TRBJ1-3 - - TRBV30 TGTGCCTGGTCGGCGGGCAAGGGTGGAAACACCATATATTTT CAWSAGKGGNTIYF
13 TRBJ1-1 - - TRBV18 TGTGCCAGCTCTCAACAGGCGAACACTGAAGCTTTCTTT CASSQQANTEAFF
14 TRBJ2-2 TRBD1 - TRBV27 TGTGCCAGCAGTACAGGGGCGAACACCGGGGAGCTGTTTTTT CASSTGANTGELFF
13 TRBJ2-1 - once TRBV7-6 TGTGCCAGCAGCTTAGTGGGCGGGAATGAGCAGTTCTTC CASSLVGGNEQFF
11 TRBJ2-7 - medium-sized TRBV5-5 TGTGCCAGCAGCCAGGGGAACGAGCAGTACTTC CASSQGNEQYF
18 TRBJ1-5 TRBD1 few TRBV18 TGTGCCAGCTCATTTGACAGGGACGGCTGGGAGGGGAGTCAGCCCCAGCATTTT CASSFDRDGWEGSQPQHF
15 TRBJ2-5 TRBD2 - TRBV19 TGTGCCAGTAGTGAACGCGGGGGTCTACAAGAGACCCAGTACTTC CASSERGGLQETQYF
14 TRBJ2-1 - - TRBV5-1 TGCGCCAGCAGCTTTGGGAACAGGGTAGGCGAGCAGTTCTTC CASSFGNRVGEQFF
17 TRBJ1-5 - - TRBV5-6 TGTGCCAGCAGCTTGGCCGGGCTGGATCGGAACAATCAGCCCCAGCATTTT CASSLAGLDRNNQPQHF
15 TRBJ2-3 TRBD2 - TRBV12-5 TGTGCTAGTGGTATGAGCGGGGGAAGCACAGATACGCAGTATTTT CASGMSGGSTDTQYF
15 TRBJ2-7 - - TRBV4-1 TGCGCCAGCAGCCAAGACAGGGACACCTCCTACGAGCAGTACTTC CASSQDRDTSYEQYF
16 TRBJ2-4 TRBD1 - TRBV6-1 TGTGCCAGCAGTGAAGTTTTGACAGGGGGACGGGACATTCAGTACTTC CASSEVLTGGRDIQYF
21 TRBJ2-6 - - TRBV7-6 TGTGCCAGCAGCTTAACATTGAAGGGCCGAAGTCCCTCGTCTGGGGCCAACGTCCTGACTTTC CASSLTLKGRSPSSGANVLTF
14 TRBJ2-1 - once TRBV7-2 TGTGCCAGCAGCCCCGACTCTCCACGCGATGAGCAGTTCTTC CASSPDSPRDEQFF
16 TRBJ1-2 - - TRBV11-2 TGTGCCAGCAGCTTAGGCAGGTTCGGAGAACGCTATGGCTACACCTTC CASSLGRFGERYGYTF
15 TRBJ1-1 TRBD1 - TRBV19 TGTGCCAGTAGTATTCGAGGACAGGGACGGCCTGAAGCTTTCTTT CASSIRGQGRPEAFF